A selection of T cell receptor beta chains follows, all from one sample in a study of blood T cell repertoires in COVID-19. The repertoire was sequenced with immunoSEQ multiplex PCR; TCRdb's copy has only in-frame clones and lacks some. The sample has 65,000 to 75,000 clones, roughly 84% seen once; the top ten hold less than 45%. What was sequenced was peripheral blood. Receptors were obtained from a man older than 75 with acute or convalescent COVID-19. Both conserved end residues are part of each CDR3.

>TRBV7-2|TRBJ2-5
CASSRSPPDVREGQYF
>TRBV2|TRBJ1-2
CASSVQGQDGYTF
>TRBV28|TRBJ1-2
CASGQPGTGMDGYTF
>TRBV19|TRBJ2-5
CASSPGSSGAQETQYF
>TRBV2|TRBJ2-7
CASSEGAGKFYEQYF
>TRBV6-5|TRBJ2-7
CASSHRGSSYEQYF
>TRBV20-1|TRBJ2-1
CSAPNNEQFF
>TRBV9|TRBJ2-1
CASSVAPTVPTRSSYNEQFF
>TRBV5-8|TRBJ2-5
CASSLGGGGKQETQYF
>TRBV19|TRBJ2-1
CASKRGAGDYNEQFF
>TRBV24-1|TRBJ2-3
CATSSSGAHTQYF
>TRBV11-3|TRBJ2-7
CASSLRQGPYEQYF
>TRBV29-1|TRBJ2-1
CSVEDTADRTDEQFF
>TRBV28|TRBJ1-2
CASSPAWTGGYGYTF
>TRBV27|TRBJ1-3
CASSLRQGPFPGNTIYF
>TRBV18|TRBJ1-6
CASSPTLGGQGAGSPLHF
>TRBV23-1|TRBJ2-7
CASSQALNRDEQYF
>TRBV20-1|TRBJ2-1
CSASAGRSYNEQFF
>TRBV2|TRBJ1-6
CASSVRLYNSPLHF
>TRBV19|TRBJ2-7
CASSLTGLREQYF
>TRBV5-1|TRBJ1-1
CASSLDLNTEAFF
>TRBV6-4|TRBJ1-6
CASSVTPGNSPLHF
>TRBV18|TRBJ1-6
CASSPRTESNSPLHF
>TRBV24-1|TRBJ2-3
CATSERINTQYF
>TRBV10-1|TRBJ2-1
CASSNSRYEQFF
>TRBV5-4|TRBJ2-7
CASSLAQGAHYEQYF
>TRBV3-1/TRBV3-2|TRBJ2-2
CASSRLGTGTGELFF
>TRBV7-2|TRBJ2-4
CASSSPREDIQYF
>TRBV7-8|TRBJ2-5
CASSRGLAGGETQYF
>TRBV7-2|TRBJ1-3
CASSPSAGSGNTIYF
>TRBV7-2|TRBJ1-5
CASSLGRDQPQHF
>TRBV28|TRBJ1-6
CASSPSTGGSNSPLHF
>TRBV10-3|TRBJ1-1
CAISISVGQRNTEAFF